Reported below is one T cell receptor (beta chain). Its antigen has not been determined. The record has no base qualities; no much larger clone is one base away. Other DNA sequences from this sample encode an identical CDR3 as well. This entry belongs to a study of cytomegalovirus exposure and HLA in healthy donors (dated by TCRdb to about 2017). The study in broad terms: An earlier analysis of approximately 640 of the donors reported about 250 Gb of sequence data and roughly 110 million unique TCR beta sequences from about 200 million T cells. Every repertoire in the discovery cohort had been generated on one and the same sequencing platform. Genome-wide SNP genotypes for about 55% of the roughly 670 donors were used in a later genetic analysis, which treated that subset as a discovery cohort. The study combined high-throughput TCR immunosequencing, statistical association of individual TCRs with disease status, and machine learning to predict cytomegalovirus infection status. An early release covering just under 650 HLA-typed donors comprised approximately 300 gigabases of sequencing data and 85 million to 100 million unique TCR sequences. In a later analysis, previously published TCR beta repertoires from 666 donors were re-analyzed and high-resolution HLA genotyping was added so that TCR occurrence patterns could be studied. HLA typing covered class I and class II loci at four-digit resolution. A separate validation cohort of some 130 different subjects was used in addition to the roughly 620-subject first cohort. The number of typed donors differed by locus: about 629-630 for A, B, C, DRB1 and DQB1; 500 to 550 for DQA1; some 610 for DPA1; and 400 to 480 for DPB1. Of the roughly 390 genotyped donors, approximately 80% were placed in the genetic ancestry cluster associated with self-reported Caucasian donors. On average, roughly 200,000 unique TCR beta nucleotide sequences were sequenced per donor among roughly 430 genotyped donors of the cohort, with around 19% of those sequences being non-productive. The later analysis used no new phenotypic data to find candidate immune exposures, relying instead on TCR beta sequences and their occurrence across donors. A few DR-DQ haplotypes were treated as single units for association and clustering because of strong linkage in the cohort. The T cell repertoires of 700 or so subjects were profiled by immunosequencing and related to cytomegalovirus serostatus. An earlier analysis of a few hundred of the donors applied high-throughput TCR beta sequencing to assess whether each TCR beta V gene segment acted as functional or pseudogenic. Donor age, sex, ethnicity and CMV serostatus were compiled alongside the repertoire data. The study was designed to test whether signatures of past pathogen exposure could be identified by cataloging public T cell receptors. The full study reports these points: In a later analysis, most CMV-associated TCR beta chains were found to appear HLA-restricted, with HLA associations seemingly driven largely by CMV exposure. Only TCR beta chains were sequenced in this cohort, and the absence of alpha or paired-chain data limited detectable features. In a later analysis, HLA-associated TCR beta chains were found to be more clonally expanded and to have lower generation probabilities than equally common non-associated chains. Broadly in line with IMGT annotations, most TCR beta V segments showed up in productive rearrangements about 87% or about 30% of the time in an earlier analysis of around 550 of the donors. HLA typing was unavailable for some donors at each locus, so association tests used only the typed subset. Approximately 16 rarely observed V segments, including chromosome 9 orphons, were excluded from the earlier analysis of just under 600 of the donors because counts were too low. V-gene and J-gene trimming of TCR beta chains was associated with a missense DCLRE1C variant in a later genetic analysis, and the association was replicated in an independent cohort. Sequencing depth was assumed to be roughly uniform across donors in the presence/absence analyses, though that assumption may not hold. For the cohort, immune exposure information was limited to CMV serostatus. In vitro tests confirmed that three of the cytomegalovirus-associated TCR beta chains recognize cytomegalovirus antigens. The study listed 150 to 200 TCR beta chains as associated with cytomegalovirus. The authors suggested that the approach could potentially be extended to other disease states and immunological phenotypes. Strong co-occurrence of HLA alleles, especially DR and DQ, made assigning TCR associations to individual alleles difficult. A later analysis reported that several top co-occurrence clusters appeared linked to parvovirus B19, influenza, CMV and Epstein-Barr virus. While some public TCRs were present in many individuals, most TCR sequences turned up only very rarely across donors. Linkage disequilibrium might explain the correlated functional status among segregating V segments, but an unknown experimental factor could not be excluded. At a false discovery rate of 0.05, a later analysis linked 15,000 to 20,000 TCR beta sequences to specific HLA alleles. A later analysis found that TCR association rates varied across HLA loci, with DRB1 alleles showing the most associated TCRs and HLA-C alleles the fewest. The sequencing pipeline was judged likely to have produced a cluster of highly shared sequence variants as a technical artifact. A further reported finding was that TCR beta sequences accurately predicted the HLA-A and HLA-B alleles for most subjects in the first cohort. In a later genetic analysis, fewer N-insertions in productive TCRs were reported among donors in an Asian-associated ancestry cluster than the roughly 700-donor mean. In both the original and validation cohorts, the classifier was reported to diagnose cytomegalovirus status with high specificity and sensitivity.

The library relied on the immunoSEQ multiplex PCR assay. A mixture of 60 forward primers for TCR Vbeta segments and 13 reverse primers for TCR Jbeta segments was used in the multiplex PCR. The CDR3 region of rearranged TCR beta genes was amplified from genomic DNA by a multiplex PCR assay. Amplified TCR beta libraries were sequenced as 87-base-pair reads on the Illumina HiSeq System. The published analysis was carried out like this. In a later analysis, roughly 80 million unique TCR beta chains were counted across the approximately 640 repertoires, and roughly 11 million of these chains were shared by at least two donors. A nearest-neighbor algorithm error-corrected the raw reads and collapsed the reads into unique sequences, merging closely related sequences to remove PCR and sequencing errors. Alignment of CDR3 sequences to IMGT reference sequences was used to assign V, D and J gene segments. Each retained sequence needed at least a six-nucleotide match to both a V gene segment and a J gene segment. A rearrangement counted as productive if the CDR3 had no stop codons and remained in frame with V and J, and every other rearrangement counted as non-productive. Following IMGT convention, CDR3 was defined as the stretch from the second conserved V-encoded cysteine to the conserved J-encoded phenylalanine. In an earlier analysis of roughly 580 of the donors, sequences lacking an unambiguous match to a single V gene segment were excluded. In an earlier analysis of some 590 of the donors, a V segment was called functional when productive rearrangements were above 56.7%, and segregating when the standard deviation between donors exceeded 5%. A statistical classification framework was developed to diagnose cytomegalovirus status using the catalog of TCR beta chain sequences. In a later analysis, TCR nucleotide sequences were compared against IMGT/GENE-DB human TR gene sequences so that V and J genes could be assigned. In a later analysis, CDR3 sequences and most-parsimonious VDJ recombination scenarios were assigned using the TCRdist pipeline. In a later analysis, each TCR beta chain was defined by its CDR3 amino acid sequence together with its V-gene family, and reads lacking a unique V-gene family were excluded. To address suspected cross-contamination and a sequencing artifact, a later analysis removed a few hundred highly shared, low-generation-probability nucleotide sequences. In a later analysis, a clonal expansion index was calculated for each public chain from normalized within-repertoire ranks of inferred template counts. A later analysis computed generation probabilities with a VDJ recombination model fitted to out-of-frame rearrangements, and checked the results against IGoR. In a later analysis, TCR-TCR, TCR-HLA and TCR-CMV co-occurrence was scored with hypergeometric tests, and a repertoire-size bias correction was applied to TCR pairs. In a later analysis, false discovery rates were estimated by permuting HLA or CMV assignments 20 times. A later analysis grouped co-occurring TCRs with DBSCAN, adding TCRdist sequence similarity when clustering within HLA-allele-positive subsets. For co-occurrence clustering, repertoires with fewer than 30,000 or more than 120,000 public chains were excluded, along with several repertoires with anomalous nucleotide sharing. The source is immuneACCESS, and TCRdb retained only in-frame sequences with V and J called. Part of the clones is not carried over; for the studies checked, unresolved V genes explain less than half of this, and the remainder is unexplained. D and trimming come from the DNA, and the V and J calls and clone size come from that table. The sample profile shows about 160,000 clones; around 83% of them were found once. The ten largest clones represent more than 2% of the sample.

In total, approximately 610 healthy bone marrow donors made up the cohort. Cohort members were all nominally healthy when sampled, although unrecorded immune exposures were likely present. The donor was CMV seropositive and belonged to the group of 250 to 350 seropositive cohort members. A peripheral blood sample was collected from each donor, and TCR beta sequencing was performed on peripheral blood mononuclear cells. Genomic DNA was extracted from the blood cell samples with the Qiagen DNeasy Blood Extraction Kit. This clonotype was sampled from a man between 18 and 35 years old in good health and CMV-seropositive. Sequencing input: PBMCs.

DNA sequence: TGTGCCAGCAGTTACTCCGGGACAGGGGGTTATGGCTACACCTTC. Its amino acids are CASSYSGTGGYGYTF. This chain joins TRBV6-5 to TRBJ1-2; TRBD1 matches 11 bases in the middle. The CDR3 covers 15 residues, taking in both the cysteine and the phenylalanine. The only DNA kept is the CDR3, 45 bases in frame from the first base. CDR1 and CDR2 are drawn from the germline V gene: MNHEY, SVGAGI. Trimming takes 0 bases off V and 5 bases off J; junction bases not matched to a gene: 2.